One and the same sample provided the 26 T cell receptor beta chains below, sequenced in a study of shared clonotypes between healthy human individuals. Repertoires were generated with immunoSEQ multiplex PCR, while TCRdb's copy carries only in-frame clones and drops some. The table lists around 750,000 clones, roughly 70% of them singletons, with about 1.7% in the top ten. The sample was memory CD4+ T cells sorted from blood. The subset is: CD45RA-negative fraction. These receptors came from a woman aged 25 to 39 in good health.

This clone has only a few counts. The chain recombines TRBV7-9 with TRBJ2-7; no firm D call. Between the trimmed V and J ends, which lost 5 bases and 7 bases, there was a span of 15 bases. This CDR3 is built from 13 residues. Germline CDR1 and CDR2: SEHNR and FQNEAQ (reference sequence). CDR3: CASSAFGSGEQYF. CDR3 sequence (DNA): TGTGCCAGCAGCGCTTTTGGGTCTGGAGAGCAGTACTTC. Full variable domain (outside the CDR3, taken from reference TRBV7-9 and TRBJ2-7): DTGVSQNPRHKITKRGQNVTFRCDPISEHNRLYWYRQTLGQGPEFLTYFQNEAQLEKSRLLSDRFSAERPKGSFSTLEIQRTEQGDSAMYLCASSAFGSGEQYFGPGTRLTVT.

The chain is built from TRBV7-9 and TRBJ1-3; D is unresolved. Per germline, CDR1 SEHNR and CDR2 FQNEAQ (reference sequence). Trimming shortened V by 5 bases and J by 3 bases, and 20 bases separated the two germline ends. The CDR3 has 17 amino acids. CDR3 amino acids: CASSITDGSKFGNTIYF. The CDR3 nucleotides read TGTGCCAGCAGCATTACAGACGGGTCCAAATTTGGAAACACCATATATTTT.

This clone was seen a handful of times. The chain combines TRBV14 with TRBJ2-1; no definite D call. This CDR3 region has 15 residues. Deletions cut 1 base from V and 3 bases from J, with 10 bases between. Germline CDR1 is SGHDN and CDR2 is FVKESK. As DNA, the CDR3 is TGTGCCAGCAGCCAAGGACCCTTTGACTACAATGAGCAGTTCTTC. Translating it yields CASSQGPFDYNEQFF.

The chain joins TRBV2 to TRBJ2-1; 8 nucleotides align to TRBD2. From germline, CDR1 is SNHLY and CDR2 FYNNEI. The CDR3 spans 13 residues. Trimming cost V 7 bases and J 9 bases; bases outside gene matches: 8. CDR3 nucleotide sequence: TGTGCCAGCATTATGACTAGCGTGGGTGAGCAGTTCTTC. Its translation is CASIMTSVGEQFF.

The chain couples TRBV7-9 to TRBJ2-1; TRBD2 agrees at 8 bases. The germline V gene has CDR1 SEHNR and CDR2 FQNEAQ (reference sequence). The V gene end was trimmed by 5 bases and the J gene end by 8 bases; junction bases not matched to a gene: 11. There are 15 residues in the CDR3. CDR3 in DNA: TGTGCCAGCAGCCCGGCCGGGACTAGGTCCTATGAGCAGTTCTTC. Translated: CASSPAGTRSYEQFF.

V gene TRBV25-1 combines with J gene TRBJ2-1; 10 bases match TRBD2. Germline CDR1 and CDR2: MGHDK and SYGVNS. The CDR3 totals 15 residues. V trimming: 7 bases; J trimming: 7 bases; junction bases outside the gene matches: 10. CDR3 coding DNA: TGTGCCAGCAACTCTCTAGCGGGAGATTATAATGAGCAGTTCTTC. Residues: CASNSLAGDYNEQFF.

This clone was seen a single time. This rearrangement joins TRBV5-4 to TRBJ1-5; D call uncertain. V was trimmed by 6 bases and J by 8 bases, leaving 0 bases between them. Germline assignment: CDR1 SGHNT and CDR2 YYREEE (reference sequence). This CDR3 is 8 amino acids long. The CDR3 region is CASKPQHF. In DNA, the CDR3 is TGTGCCAGCAAGCCCCAGCATTTT.

The chain links TRBV5-6 to TRBJ1-2, with D possibly being TRBD1 (6 bases). The germline V gene encodes CDR1 SGHDT and CDR2 YYEEEE. The CDR3 totals 16 residues. V was clipped by 0 bases and J by 2 bases, with 14 bases between them. The CDR3 region is CASSLDTGRTNYGYTF. In DNA, the CDR3 is TGTGCCAGCAGCTTGGATACAGGGCGAACGAACTATGGCTACACCTTC.

V gene TRBV5-6 combines with J gene TRBJ1-3; D unclear. The germline gives CDR1 SGHDT, CDR2 YYEEEE. The CDR3 loop spans 16 amino acids. V was pared by 4 bases and J by 2 bases, with 16 bases between. The CDR3 bases are TGTGCCAGCAGCCTGATTGGGCTGGGTACTGGAAACACCATATATTTT. It specifies CASSLIGLGTGNTIYF.

In its sample, this clone was seen a few times. V and J are TRBV28 and TRBJ1-5; D gene ambiguous. The germline CDR1 and CDR2 sequences are MDHEN and SYDVKM. There are 15 residues in the CDR3. Trimming left V 4 bases short and J 9 bases short, with 19 bases between. The chain's CDR3 is CASSSRAAGSRPQHF. In DNA form, the CDR3 reads TGTGCCAGCAGTTCCCGAGCCGCTGGTTCACGGCCCCAGCATTTT.

This clone was seen more than once but under ten times. The chain is built from TRBV2 and TRBJ2-3; TRBD2 matches 10 bases. Germline lookup yields CDR1 SNHLY and CDR2 FYNNEI. Germline trimming cut 4 bases from V and 4 bases from J; bases unmatched to any gene: 5. The CDR3 is made up of 15 amino acids. CDR3 sequence reads: CASSGLAGIADTQYF. CDR3 nucleotide sequence: TGTGCCAGCAGTGGACTAGCGGGTATCGCAGATACGCAGTATTTT.

The rearrangement links TRBV11-2 to TRBJ1-2; D unresolved. Per germline, CDR1 SGHAT and CDR2 FQNNGV. This CDR3 comprises 11 residues. V lost 5 bases and J 8 bases, leaving 9 bases between the germline ends. Here the CDR3 reads CASSPGVGYTF. DNA for the CDR3: TGTGCCAGCAGCCCCGGGGTCGGCTACACCTTC.

This clone has only one observation. The genes are TRBV6-4 and TRBJ2-2; TRBD2 matches at 10 bases. After removal of 6 bases from V and 0 bases from J, the junction contained 4 bases not matched to a gene. Germline V lookup: CDR1 MRHNA, CDR2 SNTAGT. The CDR3 covers 16 residues. This CDR3 is CASRRTSGSNTGELFF. CDR3 nucleotides: TGTGCCAGCAGAAGGACTAGCGGTTCGAACACCGGGGAGCTGTTTTTT.

The chain employs TRBV5-1 and TRBJ2-7; D ambiguous. V lost 0 bases, J lost 2 bases, and 9 bases lay in between. The CDR3 runs 14 residues. Germline loops: CDR1 SGHRS, CDR2 YFSETQ. The CDR3 nucleotides are TGCGCCAGCAGCTTGGACCTGACGGCCTACGAGCAGTACTTC. Its translation is CASSLDLTAYEQYF.

This sequence joins TRBV4-2 and TRBJ2-7; D is tentatively TRBD1 or TRBD2 (5 bases each). V was cut by 1 base and J by 0 bases, with 19 bases left in between. The CDR3 sequence is 18 residues long. Germline loops: CDR1 LGHNA, CDR2 YNFKEQ. The CDR3 DNA sequence: TGTGCCAGCAGCCAAGGGGGGTTTTTGCGGCCTTTCTCCTACGAGCAGTACTTC. It is translated as CASSQGGFLRPFSYEQYF.

The J gene is TRBJ1-2, the V gene TRBV5-4; 8 bases line up with TRBD1. The CDR3 runs 15 residues. V dropped 4 bases and J dropped 5; count of bases not matched to a gene: 10. Germline V lookup: CDR1 SGHNT, CDR2 YYREEE (reference sequence). The CDR3 region is CASSHVSQGAYGYTF. CDR3 nucleotide sequence: TGTGCCAGCAGCCATGTTTCCCAGGGGGCTTATGGCTACACCTTC.

V is TRBV4-1 and J is TRBJ2-5, with unresolved D. V dropped 1 base and J dropped 3 bases, with 21 bases sitting between them. This CDR3 is 18 amino acids long. In germline, CDR1 is MGHRA, CDR2 YSYEKL. The CDR3 DNA is TGCGCCAGCAGCCAAGGGGCGGTTTCACTTGGTTCTAAAGAGACCCAGTACTTC. Protein sequence: CASSQGAVSLGSKETQYF.

The chain links TRBV6-6 to TRBJ2-1; no reliable D call. Trimming left V 8 bases short and J 0 bases short, with 8 bases between. Germline loops: CDR1 MNHNY, CDR2 SVGAGI (reference sequence). CDR3 length equals 13 residues. CDR3 DNA: TGTGCCAGCGCGCGCGACTCCTACAATGAGCAGTTCTTC. As protein: CASARDSYNEQFF.

This clone is a singleton in its sample. The gene calls are TRBV9 and TRBJ2-1, with D maybe TRBD2 (6 bases). The CDR3 runs 15 residues. The V gene's germline CDR1 is SGDLS and CDR2 YYNGEE. V lost 0 bases and J lost 7, with 14 bases in between. In DNA, the CDR3 is TGTGCCAGCAGCGTAGATCAAGCGGGTAAGAATGAGCAGTTCTTC. Protein product: CASSVDQAGKNEQFF. Full variable domain (outside the CDR3, taken from reference TRBV9 and TRBJ2-1): DSGVTQTPKHLITATGQRVTLRCSPRSGDLSVYWYQQSLDQGLQFLIQYYNGEERAKGNILERFSAQQFPDLHSELNLSSLELGDSALYFCASSVDQAGKNEQFFGPGTRLTVL.

A word on this clone: This sample also contains other DNA sequences that code for the same CDR3. The V and J genes are TRBV30 and TRBJ2-3; a weak D match, TRBD1 (5 bases). V was cut by 0 bases and J by 6 bases, with 7 bases left in between. The V gene's germline CDR1 is GTSNPN and CDR2 SVGIG (reference sequence). This CDR3 contains 12 residues. CDR3 loop: CAWSVGVDTQYF. In DNA form, the CDR3 reads TGTGCCTGGAGTGTAGGGGTCGATACGCAGTATTTT.

The gene calls are TRBV18 and TRBJ2-3, with 8 positions matching TRBD1. Germline values: CDR1 KGHSH, CDR2 LQKENI. V lost 3 bases to trimming and J lost 0 bases; unmatched junction nucleotides: 8. This CDR3 is 17 amino acids long. CDR3 sequence: CASSPLPGTGSTDTQYF. Here the CDR3 DNA reads TGTGCCAGCTCACCTTTGCCCGGGACAGGCAGCACAGATACGCAGTATTTT.

The sample holds one count of this clone. The J gene is TRBJ2-3, the V gene TRBV4-2; no firm D call. The V end was cut by 0 bases, the J end by 1 base, with 8 bases between. Germline V CDR1 and CDR2: LGHNA, YNFKEQ. This CDR3 spans 15 amino acids. Here the CDR3 reads CASSQDLVGTDTQYF. The DNA of the CDR3 is TGTGCCAGCAGCCAAGATCTAGTTGGCACAGATACGCAGTATTTT.

The rearrangement uses TRBV7-3 and TRBJ2-5; D possibly uses TRBD1 or TRBD2 (6 bases each). Between the trimmed V and J ends, which lost 5 bases and 5 bases, there was a span of 18 bases. This CDR3 contains 15 residues. Looked up from germline, CDR1 is SGHTA and CDR2 is FQGTGA. CDR3 sequence: CASSNSGGPGETQYF. The CDR3 DNA sequence: TGTGCCAGCAGCAACTCCGGGGGCCCCGGGGAGACCCAGTACTTC.

Turning to this clone: A much larger clone lies one base from this, so it may be a read error. Other DNA sequences in this sample translate to the same CDR3. The chain joins TRBV5-1 to TRBJ1-3; 7 positions match TRBD1. The CDR3 runs 14 residues. CDR1 SGHRS and CDR2 YFSETQ come from the germline V gene. The V gene end was trimmed by 4 bases and the J gene end by 3 bases; junction bases not matched to a gene: 4. CDR3 nucleotides: TGCGCCAGCAGCCTAGGGACAGATGGAAACACCATATATTTT. Translation: CASSLGTDGNTIYF.

This clone occurred a few times. The chain couples TRBV2 to TRBJ2-1, with 13 bases fitting TRBD2. CDR1 is SNHLY and CDR2 is FYNNEI in the germline V gene. Trimming removed 6 bases from V and 5 bases from J; junction bases left unmatched: 4. The CDR3 length is 15 residues. The CDR3 is CASSLLAGGDNEQFF. CDR3 DNA sequence: TGTGCCAGCAGCTTACTAGCGGGAGGGGACAATGAGCAGTTCTTC.

The chain employs TRBV5-4 and TRBJ1-2; a weak D match, TRBD1 (6 bases). CDR3 length: 14 amino acids. The ends were cut back, 0 bases at V and 8 bases at J, with 14 bases in the middle. CDR1 and CDR2 from the germline V gene are SGHNT and YYREEE (reference sequence). The CDR3 bases are TGTGCCAGCAGCTTGGAAGGCGGGGGCGGAGGCTACACCTTC. It translates to CASSLEGGGGGYTF.